One and the same sample provided the 10 T cell receptor beta chains below, sequenced in a study of T cells in Graves' hyperthyroidism and ophthalmopathy. Amplification of TCR beta CDR3 regions was performed using RNA transcripts as template. During a first-round RT-PCR of the TCR CDR3, the HTBI primer set was used. Via MiXCR, TCRdb re-called the multiplex PCR reads, giving one row per CDR3 protein. Of 500,000 or so distinct CDR3 sequences in the sample, 17% were seen once. The sequenced sample was blood. All receptors come from a woman between 18 and 29 years old with Graves' ophthalmopathy.

This clonotype was counted at least ten times. The CDR3 DNA is TGTGCCAGCCGTGACACGCGAAACACCGGGGAGCTGTTTTTT. This codes for CASRDTRNTGELFF. The rearrangement uses TRBV28 and TRBJ2-2; D not certain. There are 14 residues in the CDR3. V shed 8 bases and J shed 2 bases, with 12 bases lying between them. Germline CDR1 reads MDHEN; CDR2 reads SYDVKM. The full variable domain, in which reference TRBV28 and TRBJ2-2 provide the parts outside the CDR3, is DVKVTQSSRYLVKRTGEKVFLECVQDMDHENMFWYRQDPGLGLRLIYFSYDVKMKEKGDIPEGYSVSREKKERFSLILESASTNQTSMYLCASRDTRNTGELFFGEGSRLTVL.

This clonotype was seen only a few times. V and J are TRBV4-1 and TRBJ2-3; TRBD2 aligns across 9 bases. The V gene's germline CDR1 is MGHRA and CDR2 YSYEKL. The V and J ends lost 1 base and 3 bases, in that order; junction bases with no gene match: 8. The CDR3 contains 17 residues. CDR3 DNA: TGCGCCAGCAGCCAAGGGTCCTTAGCGGGAGTAACAGATACGCAGTATTTT. This encodes CASSQGSLAGVTDTQYF.

With regard to this clonotype: Given a much more abundant clone one base away, this may be a read error. This chain connects TRBV20-1 to TRBJ2-1; the match to TRBD2 covers 9 bases. Germline V CDR1 and CDR2: DFQATT, SNEGSKA (reference sequence). Losses at the gene ends were 0 bases for V and 9 bases for J; bases not matched to a gene: 18. The CDR3 runs 18 residues. The DNA of the CDR3 is TGCAGTGCTAGAGACCCTCTCTCTGGCGGGGGGGTCCACAGTGAGCAGTTCTTC. This sequence encodes CSARDPLSGGGVHSEQFF.

The gene calls are TRBV9 and TRBJ2-7; D unclear. In germline, CDR1 is SGDLS, CDR2 YYNGEE. The CDR3 has 13 residues. V lost 2 bases and J lost 4, with 10 bases in between. The CDR3 here is CASSVGTHYEQYF. The CDR3 coding sequence is TGTGCCAGCAGCGTGGGAACTCATTACGAGCAGTACTTC.

This chain connects TRBV19 to TRBJ2-3, with 14 bases matching TRBD2. CDR3 length: 17 residues. In germline, CDR1 is LNHDA, CDR2 SQIVND (reference sequence). Trimming cost V 5 bases and J 4 bases; bases outside gene matches: 8. This CDR3 is CASSEIGTSGSPDTQYF. Written as DNA, the CDR3 is TGTGCCAGTAGTGAGATAGGGACTAGCGGGAGTCCAGATACGCAGTATTTT.

The chain has TRBV29-1 and TRBJ1-1; no clear D. V was cut by 1 base and J by 5 bases, with 11 bases left in between. This CDR3 spans 13 amino acids. Germline assignment: CDR1 SQVTM and CDR2 ANQGSEA. The CDR3 is CSVEARGGTEAFF. The CDR3 nucleotides are TGCAGCGTTGAAGCTCGAGGCGGGACTGAAGCTTTCTTT.

This clonotype was counted at least ten times. The genes are TRBV20-1 and TRBJ1-1; no clear D. This CDR3 comprises 14 residues. From germline, CDR1 is DFQATT and CDR2 SNEGSKA (reference sequence). Trimming removed 0 bases at V and 7 bases at J, with 15 bases between. CDR3 residues: CSARDPGRPIEAFF. The CDR3 DNA sequence: TGCAGTGCTAGAGATCCGGGTCGACCCATTGAAGCTTTCTTT.

This clonotype occurred many times. The chain uses TRBV27 and TRBJ1-2; D unclear. Between the trimmed V and J ends, which lost 3 bases and 0 bases, there was a span of 17 bases. The CDR3 sequence is 17 residues long. Germline-derived CDR1 and CDR2 are MNHEY and SMNVEV (reference sequence). This CDR3 reads CASSFSATARSNYGYTF. CDR3 sequence (DNA): TGTGCCAGCAGTTTCTCGGCGACGGCTCGGTCTAACTATGGCTACACCTTC.

The J gene is TRBJ1-2, the V gene TRBV29-1; no clear D. Germline loops: CDR1 SQVTM, CDR2 ANQGSEA. V lost 8 bases, J lost 5 bases, and 15 bases lay in between. This CDR3 comprises 12 residues. The CDR3 DNA follows: TGCAGCCCCTTTAGGAGGGATTATGGCTACACCTTC. Its translation: CSPFRRDYGYTF.

This chain joins TRBV10-1 and TRBJ2-3; TRBD2 agrees at 12 bases. This CDR3 has 15 residues. J gave up 7 bases and V 3 bases, and 5 bases lay outside the gene matches. Germline V gives CDR1 WNHNN, CDR2 SYGVQD (reference sequence). CDR3 loop: CASSESSGGANTQYF. The CDR3 bases are TGCGCCAGCAGTGAATCTAGCGGGGGGGCGAATACGCAGTATTTT.